The rows below give T cell receptor beta chains drawn from one sample of a study of blood T cell repertoires in COVID-19. TCRdb's copy holds only in-frame clones and misses some; the assay was immunoSEQ multiplex PCR. The sample consists of fewer than 250,000 clones, about nine tenths of them appearing once. Sequences were obtained from PBMCs or T cells enriched from blood (not recorded which). The receptors derive from a man aged 25-40 years in a cohort exposed to, infected with or recovered from COVID-19 (not recorded which). CDR3s include the opening cysteine and the closing phenylalanine or tryptophan. D genes are given only for firm matches. Clone size is given for some rows only: seen once, a few or many times, or a class if the clone is expanded.

TRBV18	-	-	TRBJ1-2	CASSPGGGYGYTF	TGTGCCAGCTCACCAGGGGGAGGCTATGGCTACACCTTC
TRBV27	few	-	TRBJ2-7	CASSLNGDEFYEQYF	TGTGCCAGCAGTTTAAACGGAGACGAGTTCTACGAGCAGTACTTC
TRBV9	-	TRBD1	TRBJ2-3	CASSVEDRVLQPDTQYF	TGTGCCAGCAGCGTGGAGGACAGGGTCCTCCAACCGGATACGCAGTATTTT
TRBV28	-	-	TRBJ1-4	CASSEYRSTNEKLFF	TGTGCCAGCAGTGAGTACCGCTCAACTAATGAAAAACTGTTTTTT
TRBV7-8	-	-	TRBJ2-7	CASSLAASAEQYF	TGTGCCAGCAGCTTAGCCGCTAGCGCCGAGCAGTACTTC
TRBV5-1	-	TRBD1	TRBJ1-2	CASSLGDRYNYGYTF	TGCGCCAGCAGCTTGGGGGACAGATATAACTATGGCTACACCTTC
TRBV6-5	-	TRBD1	TRBJ1-2	CASSKGTGIYGYTF	TGTGCCAGCAGCAAAGGGACAGGAATTTATGGCTACACCTTC
TRBV23-1	once	-	TRBJ1-5	CASITTPDRYSNQPQHF	TGCGCCAGCATCACAACCCCGGACAGATATAGCAATCAGCCCCAGCATTTT
TRBV19	once	-	TRBJ1-4	CASSISLRSATNEKLFF	TGTGCCAGTAGTATCTCCTTGCGGAGTGCAACTAATGAAAAACTGTTTTTT
TRBV5-4	few	-	TRBJ2-1	CASSRDSPGSYNEQFF	TGTGCCAGCAGTAGGGACTCACCCGGCTCCTACAATGAGCAGTTCTTC
TRBV7-3	-	TRBD2	TRBJ2-3	CASSFGLAGSDTQYF	TGTGCCAGCAGCTTCGGACTAGCGGGATCAGATACGCAGTATTTT
TRBV15	once	TRBD1	TRBJ2-7	CATSSARGLYEQYF	TGTGCCACCAGCAGCGCCAGGGGGCTCTACGAGCAGTACTTC
TRBV28	-	TRBD1	TRBJ1-2	CASSGAGGLYGYTF	TGTGCCAGCAGTGGCGCAGGGGGGCTATATGGCTACACCTTC